Listed below are T cell receptor beta chains from one sample, sequenced in a study of cytomegalovirus exposure and HLA in healthy donors. Sequenced by immunoSEQ multiplex PCR; TCRdb stores in-frame clones only, minus some. The profile shows about 190,000 clones, roughly four fifths of them singletons. Sequencing used PBMCs. The receptors derive from a woman aged 25 to 39 in good health and CMV-seropositive. CDR3s include the opening cysteine and the closing phenylalanine or tryptophan. Each record gives: CDR3 DNA, CDR3 protein, J gene, clone size, V gene, D gene. The D gene is left open where the match is weak. Size is omitted from some rows. Given values are once, few, many or a class for expanded clones.

CDR3nt: TGCGCCAGCAACTCAAGGGGGTCGGTTGGTGAAAAACTGTTTTTT
CDR3aa: CASNSRGSVGEKLFF
j_gene: TRBJ1-4
abundance: once
v_gene: TRBV5-1
d_gene: -

CDR3nt: TGTGCCAGCAGTTACCCCGACAGCTCTGGGGCCAACGTCCTGACTTTC
CDR3aa: CASSYPDSSGANVLTF
j_gene: TRBJ2-6
abundance: -
v_gene: TRBV6-5
d_gene: -

CDR3nt: TGCGCCAGCAGCTTGGCCGGGGATACAAACACTGAAGCTTTCTTT
CDR3aa: CASSLAGDTNTEAFF
j_gene: TRBJ1-1
abundance: -
v_gene: TRBV5-1
d_gene: -

CDR3nt: TGCGCCAGCAGCCACACGGAGGGAACCACAGATACGCAGTATTTT
CDR3aa: CASSHTEGTTDTQYF
j_gene: TRBJ2-3
abundance: -
v_gene: TRBV4-1
d_gene: -

CDR3nt: TGTGCCAGCATCCACAGGCGGGAAGCTTTCTTT
CDR3aa: CASIHRREAFF
j_gene: TRBJ1-1
abundance: few
v_gene: TRBV27
d_gene: -

CDR3nt: TGTGCCAGCAGCGTAGGCGGGTTCTACGAGCAGTACTTC
CDR3aa: CASSVGGFYEQYF
j_gene: TRBJ2-7
abundance: once
v_gene: TRBV9
d_gene: -

CDR3nt: TGTGCCAGCAGCTTTAGTCGACAGGGGGTAAGGAGGTACGAGCAGTACTTC
CDR3aa: CASSFSRQGVRRYEQYF
j_gene: TRBJ2-7
abundance: -
v_gene: TRBV5-6
d_gene: TRBD1

CDR3nt: TGCGCCAGCAGTGACCAGGGGAAATCATACGAGCAGTACTTC
CDR3aa: CASSDQGKSYEQYF
j_gene: TRBJ2-7
abundance: -
v_gene: TRBV10-1
d_gene: -

CDR3nt: TGTGCCAGCGGACTAGCGGCCCCTTACGAGCAGTACTTC
CDR3aa: CASGLAAPYEQYF
j_gene: TRBJ2-7
abundance: -
v_gene: TRBV28
d_gene: TRBD2

CDR3nt: TGTGCCAGTAGTCGCAGGGAGGTCCTAGAAGCTTTCTTT
CDR3aa: CASSRREVLEAFF
j_gene: TRBJ1-1
abundance: -
v_gene: TRBV19
d_gene: -

CDR3nt: TGTGCCAGCAGTGACCTAGCGGGGTTTGGGACACTCACAGATACGCAGTATTTT
CDR3aa: CASSDLAGFGTLTDTQYF
j_gene: TRBJ2-3
abundance: few
v_gene: TRBV2
d_gene: TRBD2

CDR3nt: TGTGCCAGCAGTTACGGGGACCCGGGACACGAGCAGTACTTC
CDR3aa: CASSYGDPGHEQYF
j_gene: TRBJ2-7
abundance: -
v_gene: TRBV6-5
d_gene: -

CDR3nt: TGCGCCAGCAGCCACCAACTCCGCCGGTACAATGAGCAGTTCTTC
CDR3aa: CASSHQLRRYNEQFF
j_gene: TRBJ2-1
abundance: -
v_gene: TRBV4-1
d_gene: -

CDR3nt: TGTGCCAGCAGTCCCCCACAGGGGGCCCGCTCTGGAAACACCATATATTTT
CDR3aa: CASSPPQGARSGNTIYF
j_gene: TRBJ1-3
abundance: -
v_gene: TRBV28
d_gene: TRBD1

CDR3nt: TGCGCCAGCAGCCAACCCCTCGAAAAACTGTTTTTT
CDR3aa: CASSQPLEKLFF
j_gene: TRBJ1-4
abundance: -
v_gene: TRBV4-1
d_gene: -

CDR3nt: TGTGCCAGCAGCTTGCGGACCGGGACTCAAACTGAAGCTTTCTTT
CDR3aa: CASSLRTGTQTEAFF
j_gene: TRBJ1-1
abundance: many
v_gene: TRBV7-9
d_gene: -

CDR3nt: TGTGCCAGTATGGGAAGGGCGGGGAACACTGAAGCTTTCTTT
CDR3aa: CASMGRAGNTEAFF
j_gene: TRBJ1-1
abundance: -
v_gene: TRBV19
d_gene: -

CDR3nt: TGTGCCAGCCAGGGGGCGCCTGGCGCCGAGAAGAATCGGACCCAGTACTTC
CDR3aa: CASQGAPGAEKNRTQYF
j_gene: TRBJ2-5
abundance: once
v_gene: TRBV2
d_gene: TRBD1

CDR3nt: TGTGCCAGCAGTCCTACCCAAACTGCGTACCAAGAGACCCAGTACTTC
CDR3aa: CASSPTQTAYQETQYF
j_gene: TRBJ2-5
abundance: -
v_gene: TRBV28
d_gene: -

CDR3nt: TGTGCCAGCAGCCTCAGCCCGGGGGAGACCCAGTACTTC
CDR3aa: CASSLSPGETQYF
j_gene: TRBJ2-5
abundance: -
v_gene: TRBV5-5
d_gene: -

CDR3nt: TGTGCCAGCAGTGTCACCCCGCCGGCTAATGAAAAACTGTTTTTT
CDR3aa: CASSVTPPANEKLFF
j_gene: TRBJ1-4
abundance: -
v_gene: TRBV6-5
d_gene: -

CDR3nt: TGTGCCAGTAGTATTCTGTCGACTAGCAATGAGCAGTTCTTC
CDR3aa: CASSILSTSNEQFF
j_gene: TRBJ2-1
abundance: -
v_gene: TRBV19
d_gene: -

CDR3nt: TGTGCCAGCAGCCCGGGGGGACAGGGGGCAGATGGCTACACCTTC
CDR3aa: CASSPGGQGADGYTF
j_gene: TRBJ1-2
abundance: -
v_gene: TRBV7-2
d_gene: TRBD1

CDR3nt: TGTGCCAGCAGTGAATTCGGAGCTGTCACCGGGGAGCTGTTTTTT
CDR3aa: CASSEFGAVTGELFF
j_gene: TRBJ2-2
abundance: -
v_gene: TRBV25-1
d_gene: -

CDR3nt: TGTTCCAGCAGCTCTTCACAGGATGAAGCTTTCTTT
CDR3aa: CSSSSSQDEAFF
j_gene: TRBJ1-1
abundance: -
v_gene: TRBV7-9
d_gene: -

CDR3nt: TGTGCCAGCAGGTGGACTACCGGGGAGACCCAGTACTTC
CDR3aa: CASRWTTGETQYF
j_gene: TRBJ2-5
abundance: -
v_gene: TRBV2
d_gene: -

CDR3nt: TGCGCCAGCAGCTTGGGGACAGCCATGAACACTGAAGCTTTCTTT
CDR3aa: CASSLGTAMNTEAFF
j_gene: TRBJ1-1
abundance: -
v_gene: TRBV5-1
d_gene: -

CDR3nt: TGTGCCAGCAGTTTTGCGGCCAACGGAAACACCATATATTTT
CDR3aa: CASSFAANGNTIYF
j_gene: TRBJ1-3
abundance: -
v_gene: TRBV27
d_gene: -

CDR3nt: TGTGCCAGCAGCAGGGACAGGGGAAATGGCTACACCTTC
CDR3aa: CASSRDRGNGYTF
j_gene: TRBJ1-2
abundance: few
v_gene: TRBV5-4
d_gene: TRBD1

CDR3nt: TGTGCCAGCAGAACCACAGTCTCCTACGAGCAGTACTTC
CDR3aa: CASRTTVSYEQYF
j_gene: TRBJ2-7
abundance: -
v_gene: TRBV28
d_gene: -

CDR3nt: TGCGCCAGCAGTGAGATTGGGACAGTTTCCTACGAGCAGTACTTC
CDR3aa: CASSEIGTVSYEQYF
j_gene: TRBJ2-7
abundance: once
v_gene: TRBV10-1
d_gene: TRBD1

CDR3nt: TGTGCCAGCAGTAGTCACGCGGCCCTCGGGGCCCAGGGGGGCTACACCTTC
CDR3aa: CASSSHAALGAQGGYTF
j_gene: TRBJ1-2
abundance: -
v_gene: TRBV27
d_gene: -

CDR3nt: TGTGCCAGCAGTTATAGCGGGACCTCCTACGAGCAGTACTTC
CDR3aa: CASSYSGTSYEQYF
j_gene: TRBJ2-7
abundance: -
v_gene: TRBV2
d_gene: TRBD2

CDR3nt: TGTGCCAGCAGCTTAGCGCTTTCCAGGGAGGTCGAGGGGACTGAAGCTTTCTTT
CDR3aa: CASSLALSREVEGTEAFF
j_gene: TRBJ1-1
abundance: -
v_gene: TRBV7-9
d_gene: -

CDR3nt: TGTGCCAGCAGTTACTCGAGGGGGTACGAGCAGTACTTC
CDR3aa: CASSYSRGYEQYF
j_gene: TRBJ2-7
abundance: -
v_gene: TRBV6-5
d_gene: -

CDR3nt: TGTGCCAGCAACCCCGGGGGAAATCAGCCCCAGCATTTT
CDR3aa: CASNPGGNQPQHF
j_gene: TRBJ1-5
abundance: few
v_gene: TRBV6-1
d_gene: -

CDR3nt: TGTGCCAGCTGGGGACAGGGGAATGAAAAACTGTTTTTT
CDR3aa: CASWGQGNEKLFF
j_gene: TRBJ1-4
abundance: -
v_gene: TRBV27
d_gene: TRBD1

CDR3nt: TGTGCCAGCATTTTAGCGGGAGGGGTCACAGATACGCAGTATTTT
CDR3aa: CASILAGGVTDTQYF
j_gene: TRBJ2-3
abundance: -
v_gene: TRBV28
d_gene: TRBD2